Here is one T cell receptor beta chain with its context. Its matching antigen is unknown. The sample comes from a study of T cell responses to AZD1222 COVID-19 vaccine. As for the study in general: Researchers grouped second doses given at about 4 or about 12 weeks into one pool. Study-level points and caveats: Donors were chiefly white British, with a greater number of females, and clonal diversity was perhaps underestimated.

CDR3 length equals 13 residues. Looked up from germline, CDR1 is MNHEY and CDR2 is SVGEGT. V shed 2 bases, J shed 6 bases, and the junction held 3 bases outside the gene matches. The method was immunoSEQ multiplex PCR; TCRdb's version includes in-frame clones alone and lacks a portion of them. The profile shows 150,000 to 200,000 clones, over 90% of them singletons. The receptor was isolated from an adult in good health. The rearrangement uses TRBV6-2 or TRBV6-3 and TRBJ2-7; 8 bases match TRBD2. This specimen was peripheral blood, taken on day 0 of AZD1222 vaccination. This chain's CDR3 is CASSYRAGGEQYF. CDR3 nucleotides: TGTGCCAGCAGTTACAGGGCGGGAGGCGAGCAGTACTTC.